Each of the 22 T cell receptor beta chains below was sequenced from the same sample in a study of CD8 T cells in ankylosing spondylitis. Study-level results: Within ankylosing spondylitis blood, a TCR beta motif made up of eight or nine highly homologous variants appeared to be characteristic.

TCRdb processed the 5' RACE reads anew with MiXCR; each CDR3 protein has one entry. The table lists fewer than 250,000 distinct CDR3 sequences, approximately 20% of them singletons. Their target antigens are unknown. Sequencing was performed on blood, either unsorted or a sorted T cell fraction (not recorded which). The receptors were gathered from a male donor with ankylosing spondylitis.

CDR3 nucleotides: TGTGCCAGCAGTCACTCGGACAGACCCTACGAGCAGTACTTC. Translation gives CASSHSDRPYEQYF. V usage is TRBV12-3 or TRBV12-4 and J usage is TRBJ2-7; D is possibly TRBD1 (6 bases). Trimming left V 5 bases short and J 2 bases short, with 13 bases between. The CDR3 covers 14 residues.

This clonotype was recorded a few times. The gene calls are TRBV12-3 or TRBV12-4 and TRBJ2-1; tentatively, D is TRBD2 (5 bases). This CDR3 is built from 16 residues. Trimming left V 4 bases short and J 4 bases short, with 17 bases between. The CDR3 DNA follows: TGTGCCAGCAGTTGGACGTGGGAGTTGCGGTACAATGAGCAGTTCTTC. Translating it yields CASSWTWELRYNEQFF.

The chain couples TRBV3-1 to TRBJ1-1; TRBD1 matches at 8 bases. The germline V gene has CDR1 LGHDT and CDR2 YNNKEL (reference sequence). This CDR3 has 14 amino acids. The V segment lost 7 bases and the J segment 0 bases; nucleotides outside the gene matches: 4. CDR3 DNA sequence: TGTGCCAGCACGCGGACAGGGATGAACACTGAAGCTTTCTTT. This translates into CASTRTGMNTEAFF.

The V call is TRBV15, the J call TRBJ2-7, with 7 bases that match TRBD2. Unmatched junction bases numbered 5, after V lost 3 bases and J lost 0 bases. Germline CDR1 reads LNHNV; CDR2 reads YYDKDF (reference sequence). This CDR3 is 15 amino acids long. The CDR3 nucleotides are TGTGCCACCAGCAGTGAGGCGGGAGTCTCCTACGAGCAGTACTTC. Encoded protein: CATSSEAGVSYEQYF.

This chain connects TRBV12-3 or TRBV12-4 to TRBJ2-5; no clear D. Deletions cut 6 bases from V and 2 bases from J, with 4 bases between. This CDR3 region has 11 residues. The CDR3, as DNA: TGTGCCAGCAGACAACAAGAGACCCAGTACTTC. The encoded protein is CASRQQETQYF.

The CDR3 region has the DNA TGCAGTGCTAGAGTGATGGGGGAGTGGGAGCAGTACTTC. Residues: CSARVMGEWEQYF. The gene calls are TRBV20-1 and TRBJ2-7; D is possibly TRBD1 or TRBD2 (5 bases each). Germline values: CDR1 DFQATT, CDR2 SNEGSKA (reference sequence). Trimming cost V 1 base and J 7 bases, with 14 bases left between them. The CDR3 covers 13 residues.

This clonotype came up a few times. The chain couples TRBV7-8 to TRBJ2-7, with D possibly being TRBD2 (5 bases). CDR3 size: 13 residues. Trimming removed 1 base from V and 3 bases from J, with 7 bases in between. From germline, CDR1 is SGHVS and CDR2 FQNEAQ. As DNA, the CDR3 is TGTGCCAGCAGCTTAGTCGACTACTACGAGCAGTACTTC. The encoded protein is CASSLVDYYEQYF.

This clonotype has only a few counts. The chain has TRBV28 and TRBJ2-1; D may match TRBD1 or TRBD2 (5 bases each). V was shortened by 3 bases and J by 2 bases, with 11 bases between the two germline ends. The CDR3 has 15 amino acids. Per germline, CDR1 MDHEN and CDR2 SYDVKM. For the CDR3, the DNA is TGTGCCAGCAGTTTCGGGACGGTGCCCTACAATGAGCAGTTCTTC. As protein: CASSFGTVPYNEQFF.

This clonotype was detected only a few times. J is TRBJ1-5 and V is TRBV12-1; the table calls TRBD1, which could not be checked here. TRBV12-1 corresponds to a pseudogene. CDR3 length: 15 amino acids. The CDR3 DNA sequence: TGTGCCAGCAGTTTCCGACAGGGCAACAATCAGCCCCAGCATTTT. This translates into CASSFRQGNNQPQHF.

This chain uses TRBV19 with TRBJ2-7; 10 positions match TRBD1. The CDR3 spans 14 residues. The V segment lost 4 bases and the J segment 2 bases; nucleotides outside the gene matches: 2. CDR1 and CDR2 from the germline V gene are LNHDA and SQIVND (reference sequence). In DNA form, the CDR3 reads TGTGCCAGTAGTAAGACAGGGGGCACCTACGAGCAGTACTTC. This codes for CASSKTGGTYEQYF.

This clonotype was observed a few times. The gene calls are TRBV12-3 or TRBV12-4 and TRBJ2-2; a possible D gene is TRBD1 (5 bases). The germline V and J ends were trimmed by 4 bases and 0 bases, with 12 bases remaining between them. The CDR3 is 16 amino acids. The CDR3 nucleotides read TGTGCCAGCAGTTCACCGGACACTACGAACACCGGGGAGCTGTTTTTT. Protein product: CASSSPDTTNTGELFF.

This clonotype was counted between two and nine times. The rearrangement uses TRBV7-6 and TRBJ2-1; 10 bases match TRBD2. The length of the CDR3 is 16 residues. The germline gives CDR1 SGHVS, CDR2 FNYEAQ. V dropped 3 bases and J dropped 0; count of bases not matched to a gene: 2. In DNA, the CDR3 is TGTGCCAGCAGCTTCGTAGCGGGGGGCTCCTACAATGAGCAGTTCTTC. It yields the protein CASSFVAGGSYNEQFF.

This CDR3 is CASSPGPGYNSPLHF. The CDR3 coding sequence is TGTGCCAGCAGCCCCGGCCCGGGCTATAATTCACCCCTCCACTTT. The chain uses TRBV4-2 and TRBJ1-6; D not certain. The germline V gene has CDR1 LGHNA and CDR2 YNFKEQ. V was cut by 4 bases and J by 3 bases, with 10 bases left in between. This CDR3 region has 15 residues.

The table lists this clonotype with a few counts. This chain joins TRBV12-3 or TRBV12-4 and TRBJ1-2; D is ambiguous. CDR3 length equals 13 residues. Trimming removed 3 bases at V and 6 bases at J, with 11 bases between. The CDR3 sequence is CASSLSPVDGYTF. The CDR3 nucleotides are TGTGCCAGCAGTTTGAGTCCGGTGGATGGCTACACCTTC.

The chain carries TRBV5-6 and TRBJ2-7; 11 nucleotides line up with TRBD1. Germline CDR1 reads SGHDT; CDR2 reads YYEEEE. The CDR3 is made up of 14 amino acids. The junction had 6 bases not matched to a gene; V was cut back by 6 bases and J by 4 bases. The CDR3 loop reads CASTQGQGVYEQYF. The CDR3 DNA follows: TGTGCCAGCACCCAGGGACAGGGGGTATACGAGCAGTACTTC.

This sequence joins TRBV6-5 and TRBJ1-2; perhaps TRBD1 as D (5 bases). The CDR3 sequence is 15 residues long. From germline, CDR1 is MNHEY and CDR2 SVGAGI. The ends were cut back, 0 bases at V and 3 bases at J, with 11 bases in the middle. The CDR3 protein is CASSYSGGYDYGYTF. The CDR3, as DNA: TGTGCCAGCAGTTACTCTGGGGGATATGACTATGGCTACACCTTC.

The chain recombines TRBV6-2 or TRBV6-3 with TRBJ2-7; D unclear. V lost 2 bases and J 6 bases, leaving 8 bases between the germline ends. From germline, CDR1 is MNHEY and CDR2 SVGEGT. The CDR3 is 12 residues long. The CDR3 spells CASSYVKGEQYF. DNA of the CDR3: TGTGCCAGCAGTTACGTCAAGGGCGAGCAGTACTTC.

This clonotype has just a few counts. V and J are TRBV6-2 or TRBV6-3 and TRBJ2-1, with 7 bases aligning to TRBD1. Germline CDR1 reads MNHEY; CDR2 reads SVGEGT. With V trimmed by 2 bases and J by 2 bases, 0 bases remained unmatched. CDR3 size: 14 residues. The CDR3: CASSYQGAYNEQFF. The CDR3, as DNA: TGTGCCAGCAGTTACCAGGGGGCCTACAATGAGCAGTTCTTC.

The chain couples TRBV19 to TRBJ2-7; 7 bases map to TRBD2. CDR3 length equals 13 residues. CDR1 and CDR2 (germline): LNHDA, SQIVND (reference sequence). The V gene end was trimmed by 5 bases and the J gene end by 6 bases; junction bases not matched to a gene: 7. The CDR3 DNA is TGTGCCAGTAGTCTTGGACTAGTTGGCGAGCAGTACTTC. This gives the protein CASSLGLVGEQYF.

There are a few counts of this clonotype. The rearrangement joins TRBV28 to TRBJ2-1; the D gene is possibly TRBD2 (6 bases). The CDR3 has 14 residues. Germline CDR1 is MDHEN and CDR2 is SYDVKM. Trimming stripped 5 bases from V and 5 bases from J, with 13 bases between. Here the CDR3 reads CASSAPGLNNEQFF. CDR3 nucleotides: TGTGCCAGCAGTGCCCCGGGACTTAACAATGAGCAGTTCTTC.

Ten or more counts support this clonotype. The chain couples TRBV10-2 to TRBJ2-3; D remains unclear. The V end lost 2 bases, the J end lost 2 bases, and 5 bases lay between the germline ends. Germline-derived CDR1 and CDR2 are WSHSY and SAAADI. The CDR3 is 13 amino acids. The CDR3 protein is CASSEGYTDTQYF. The DNA of the CDR3 is TGCGCCAGCAGTGAGGGCTACACAGATACGCAGTATTTT.

This clonotype was recorded many times. The rearrangement joins TRBV9 to TRBJ2-2; D gene unclear. From germline, CDR1 is SGDLS and CDR2 YYNGEE. V was pared by 2 bases and J by 5 bases, with 4 bases between. This CDR3 contains 12 residues. CDR3 protein: CASSVGTGELFF. The CDR3 DNA is TGTGCCAGCAGCGTGGGAACCGGGGAGCTGTTTTTT.